This T cell receptor (beta chain) was captured by sequencing in a study of blood T cell repertoires in COVID-19. Study in general: Acute and convalescent COVID-19 specimens originated in the United States, Italy and Spain.

The CDR3 is 14 residues long. The ends were cut back, 7 bases at V and 5 bases at J, with 17 bases in the middle. The V gene's germline CDR1 is MDHEN and CDR2 SYDVKM. The data were produced by immunoSEQ multiplex PCR, yet TCRdb's version contains in-frame clones alone and is incomplete. The sample lists under 60,000 clones, roughly 91% occurring once. Sample: peripheral blood. The gene calls are TRBV28 and TRBJ1-2; D is undetermined. The receptor's source is a human donor in a cohort sampled during active COVID-19. For the CDR3, the DNA is TGTGCCAGCACCCAAGTAAGAGGTGATTATGGCTACACCTTC. Its translation is CASTQVRGDYGYTF.